This T cell receptor beta chain was retrieved from a study of blood T cell repertoires in COVID-19. Overall study context: Sites in the United States, Italy and Spain provided acute and convalescent COVID-19 samples. From T cells, B-cell-depleted T cells, or PBMCs came the material, which was cDNA or gDNA.

This clone was seen a single time. Original processing notes: Using reference gene primer amplification, nucleated cell counts were estimated. This table comes from immunoSEQ multiplex PCR, and its TCRdb copy is limited to in-frame clones, with some not included. V and J calls and clone size follow that table, whereas D and trimming were derived from the DNA. The sample consists of some 350,000 clones, over 70% of them appearing once. Germline V lookup: CDR1 KGHSH, CDR2 LQKENI. V trimming: 3 bases; J trimming: 2 bases; junction bases outside the gene matches: 2. The CDR3 sequence is 14 residues long. The Seattle site enrolled patients during active infection and followed them longitudinally.

The specimen sequenced was peripheral blood. The receptor's source is a woman aged 45 to 65 with COVID-19, enrolled during active disease. V usage is TRBV18 and J usage is TRBJ2-3; 7 nucleotides match TRBD2. The DNA for the CDR3 is TGTGCCAGCTCACCGGCGGGGGACACAGATACGCAGTATTTT. This translates into CASSPAGDTDTQYF.